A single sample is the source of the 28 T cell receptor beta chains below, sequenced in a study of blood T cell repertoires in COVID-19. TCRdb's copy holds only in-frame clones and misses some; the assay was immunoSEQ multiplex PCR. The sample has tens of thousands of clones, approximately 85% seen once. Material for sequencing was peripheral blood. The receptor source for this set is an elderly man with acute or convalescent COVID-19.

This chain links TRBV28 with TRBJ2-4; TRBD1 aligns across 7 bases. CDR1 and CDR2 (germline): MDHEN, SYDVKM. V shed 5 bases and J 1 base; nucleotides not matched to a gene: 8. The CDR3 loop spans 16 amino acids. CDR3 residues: CASSPPGRGAKNIQYF. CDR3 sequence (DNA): TGTGCCAGCAGTCCGCCAGGCAGGGGGGCCAAAAACATTCAGTACTTC.

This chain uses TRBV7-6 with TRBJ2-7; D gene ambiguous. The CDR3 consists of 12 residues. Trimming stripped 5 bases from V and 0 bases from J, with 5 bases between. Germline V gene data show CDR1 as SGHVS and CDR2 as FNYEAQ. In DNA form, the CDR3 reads TGTGCCAGCAGCCTAAGCTCCTACGAGCAGTACTTC. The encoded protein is CASSLSSYEQYF.

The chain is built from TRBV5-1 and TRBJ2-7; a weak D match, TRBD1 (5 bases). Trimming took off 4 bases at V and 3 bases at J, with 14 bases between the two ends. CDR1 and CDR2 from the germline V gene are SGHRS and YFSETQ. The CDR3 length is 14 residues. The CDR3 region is CASSPVAGFYEQYF. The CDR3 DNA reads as TGCGCCAGCAGCCCTGTGGCAGGGTTCTACGAGCAGTACTTC.

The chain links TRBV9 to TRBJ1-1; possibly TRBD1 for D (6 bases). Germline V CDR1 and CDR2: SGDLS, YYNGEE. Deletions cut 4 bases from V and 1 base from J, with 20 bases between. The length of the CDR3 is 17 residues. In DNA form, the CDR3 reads TGTGCCAGCAGCCCGACGTCCTCCGGACAGCCGAACACTGAAGCTTTCTTT. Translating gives CASSPTSSGQPNTEAFF.

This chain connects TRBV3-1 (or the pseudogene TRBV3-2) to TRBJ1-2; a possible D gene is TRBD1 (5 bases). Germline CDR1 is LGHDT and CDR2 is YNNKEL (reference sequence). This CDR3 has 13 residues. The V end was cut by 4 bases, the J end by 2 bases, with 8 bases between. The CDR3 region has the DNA TGTGCCAGCAGCCCCCAGGGAAACTATGGCTACACCTTC. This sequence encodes CASSPQGNYGYTF.

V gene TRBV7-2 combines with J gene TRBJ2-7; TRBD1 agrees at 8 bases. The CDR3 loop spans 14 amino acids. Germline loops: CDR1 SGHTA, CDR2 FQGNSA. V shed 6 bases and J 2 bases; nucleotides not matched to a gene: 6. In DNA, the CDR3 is TGTGCCAGCAGAGCTGGACAGGGTGCCTACGAGCAGTACTTC. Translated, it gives CASRAGQGAYEQYF.

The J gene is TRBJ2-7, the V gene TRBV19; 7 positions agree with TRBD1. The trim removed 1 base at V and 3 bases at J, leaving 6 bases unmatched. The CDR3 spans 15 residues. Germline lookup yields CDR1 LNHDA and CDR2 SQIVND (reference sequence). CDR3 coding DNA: TGTGCCAGTAGTATAGCAGGTCAGGGGGTCTACGAGCAGTACTTC. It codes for CASSIAGQGVYEQYF.

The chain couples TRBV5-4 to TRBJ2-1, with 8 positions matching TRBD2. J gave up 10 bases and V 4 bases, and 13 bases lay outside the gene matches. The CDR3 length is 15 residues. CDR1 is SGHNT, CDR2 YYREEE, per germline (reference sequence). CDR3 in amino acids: CASSPKRESFWEQFF. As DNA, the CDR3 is TGTGCCAGCAGCCCCAAGCGGGAGAGCTTCTGGGAGCAGTTCTTC.

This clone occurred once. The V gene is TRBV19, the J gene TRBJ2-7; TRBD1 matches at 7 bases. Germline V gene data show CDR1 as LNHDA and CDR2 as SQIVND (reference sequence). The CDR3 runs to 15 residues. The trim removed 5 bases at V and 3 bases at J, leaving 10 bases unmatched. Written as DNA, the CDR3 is TGTGCCAGTAGTTTCCGAACCGGGACAGTCTACGAGCAGTACTTC. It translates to CASSFRTGTVYEQYF.

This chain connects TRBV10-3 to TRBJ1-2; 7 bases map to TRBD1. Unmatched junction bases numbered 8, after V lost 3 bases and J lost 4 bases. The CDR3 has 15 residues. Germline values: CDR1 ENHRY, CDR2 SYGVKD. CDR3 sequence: CAISEGDSRIYGYTF. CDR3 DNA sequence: TGTGCCATCAGTGAAGGGGACAGCCGTATCTATGGCTACACCTTC.

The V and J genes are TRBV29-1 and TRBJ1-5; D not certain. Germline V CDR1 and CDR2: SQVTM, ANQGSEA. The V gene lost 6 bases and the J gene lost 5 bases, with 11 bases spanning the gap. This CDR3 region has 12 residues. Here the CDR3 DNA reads TGCAGCGTAAGATTGGCAGATCAGCCCCAGCATTTT. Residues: CSVRLADQPQHF.

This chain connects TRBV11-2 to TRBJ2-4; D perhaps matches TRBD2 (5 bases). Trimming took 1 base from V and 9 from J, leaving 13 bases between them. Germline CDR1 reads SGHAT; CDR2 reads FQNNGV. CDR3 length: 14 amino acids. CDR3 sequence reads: CASSLGGRVSIQYF. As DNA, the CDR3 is TGTGCCAGCAGCTTAGGTGGGCGGGTTAGCATTCAGTACTTC.

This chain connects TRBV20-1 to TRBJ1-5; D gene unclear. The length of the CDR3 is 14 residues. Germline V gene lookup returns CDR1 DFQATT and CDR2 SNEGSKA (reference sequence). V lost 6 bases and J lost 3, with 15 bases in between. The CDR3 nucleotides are TGCAGTGCCAGTCCGGGGAGGGTCAATCAGCCCCAGCATTTT. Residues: CSASPGRVNQPQHF.

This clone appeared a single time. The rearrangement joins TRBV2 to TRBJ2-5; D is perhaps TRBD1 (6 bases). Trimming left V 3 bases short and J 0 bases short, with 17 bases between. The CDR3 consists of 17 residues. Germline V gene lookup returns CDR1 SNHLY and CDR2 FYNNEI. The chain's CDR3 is CASSDPPTGLYQETQYF. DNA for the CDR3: TGTGCCAGCAGTGACCCGCCGACAGGCCTATACCAAGAGACCCAGTACTTC.

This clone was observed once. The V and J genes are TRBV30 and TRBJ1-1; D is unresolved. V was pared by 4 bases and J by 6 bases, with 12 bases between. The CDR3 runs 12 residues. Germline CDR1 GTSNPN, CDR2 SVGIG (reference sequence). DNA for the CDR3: TGTGCCTGGAATCGGTGGCGGTCTGAAGCTTTCTTT. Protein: CAWNRWRSEAFF.

CDR3 loop: CASSSRQGMTGNTIYF. CDR3 DNA: TGTGCCAGCAGTTCCCGACAGGGGATGACTGGAAACACCATATATTTT. The gene calls are TRBV6-5 and TRBJ1-3; 8 bases match TRBD1. This CDR3 is 16 amino acids long. Germline CDR1 reads MNHEY; CDR2 reads SVGAGI. V lost 4 bases, J lost 2 bases, and 7 bases stayed unmatched.

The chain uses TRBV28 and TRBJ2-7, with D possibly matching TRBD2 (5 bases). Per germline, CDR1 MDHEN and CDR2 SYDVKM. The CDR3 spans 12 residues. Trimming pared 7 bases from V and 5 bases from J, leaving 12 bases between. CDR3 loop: CASNLLGNEQYF. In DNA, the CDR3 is TGTGCCAGCAATCTACTAGGTAACGAGCAGTACTTC.

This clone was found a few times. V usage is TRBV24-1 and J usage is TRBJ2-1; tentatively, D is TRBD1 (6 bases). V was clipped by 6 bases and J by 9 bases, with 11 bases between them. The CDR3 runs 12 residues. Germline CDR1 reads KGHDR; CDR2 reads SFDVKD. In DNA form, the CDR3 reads TGTGCCACCAGTCAGGGGATAGGTGAGCAGTTCTTC. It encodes CATSQGIGEQFF.

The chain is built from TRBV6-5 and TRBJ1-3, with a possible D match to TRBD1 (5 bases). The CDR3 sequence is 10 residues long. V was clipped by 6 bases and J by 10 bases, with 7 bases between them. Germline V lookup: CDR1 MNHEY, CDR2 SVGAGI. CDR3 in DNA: TGTGCCAGCAGGCAGGGAACCATATATTTT. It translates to CASRQGTIYF.

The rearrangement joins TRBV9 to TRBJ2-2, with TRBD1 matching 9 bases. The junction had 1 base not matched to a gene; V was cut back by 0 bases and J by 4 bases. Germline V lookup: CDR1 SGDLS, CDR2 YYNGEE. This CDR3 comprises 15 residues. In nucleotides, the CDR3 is TGTGCCAGCAGCGTAGCGACAGGGGGCACCGGGGAGCTGTTTTTT. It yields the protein CASSVATGGTGELFF.

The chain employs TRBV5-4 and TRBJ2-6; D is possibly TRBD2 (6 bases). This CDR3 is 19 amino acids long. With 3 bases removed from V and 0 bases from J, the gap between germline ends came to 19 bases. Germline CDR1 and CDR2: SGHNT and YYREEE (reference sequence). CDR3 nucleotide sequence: TGTGCCAGCAGCTCGGGGGTAGGTCAGAGCTTCTCTGGGGCCAACGTCCTGACTTTC. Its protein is CASSSGVGQSFSGANVLTF.

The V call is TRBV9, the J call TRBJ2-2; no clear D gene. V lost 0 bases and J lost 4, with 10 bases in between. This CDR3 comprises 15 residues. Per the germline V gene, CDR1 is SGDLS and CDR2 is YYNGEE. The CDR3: CASSVGGLSTGELFF. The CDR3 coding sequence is TGTGCCAGCAGCGTAGGAGGCCTCAGCACCGGGGAGCTGTTTTTT.

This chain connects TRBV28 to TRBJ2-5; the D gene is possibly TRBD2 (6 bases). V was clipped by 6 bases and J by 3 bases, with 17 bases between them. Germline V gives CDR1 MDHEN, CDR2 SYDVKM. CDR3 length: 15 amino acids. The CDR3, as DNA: TGTGCCAGCAGCACCGCTGGGACTGCCAAAGAGACCCAGTACTTC. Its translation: CASSTAGTAKETQYF.

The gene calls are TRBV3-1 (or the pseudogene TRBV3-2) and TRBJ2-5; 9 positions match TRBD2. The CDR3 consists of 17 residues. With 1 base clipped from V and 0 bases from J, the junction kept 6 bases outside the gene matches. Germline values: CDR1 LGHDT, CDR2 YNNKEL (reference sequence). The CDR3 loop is CASSQGNSGSNQETQYF. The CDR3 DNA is TGTGCCAGCAGCCAAGGTAATAGCGGGAGTAACCAAGAGACCCAGTACTTC.

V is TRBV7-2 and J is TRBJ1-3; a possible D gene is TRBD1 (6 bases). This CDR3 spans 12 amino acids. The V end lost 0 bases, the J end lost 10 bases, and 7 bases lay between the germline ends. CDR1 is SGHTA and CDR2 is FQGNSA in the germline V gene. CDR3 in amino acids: CASSLARGTIYF. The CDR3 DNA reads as TGTGCCAGCAGCTTAGCGAGGGGGACCATATATTTT.

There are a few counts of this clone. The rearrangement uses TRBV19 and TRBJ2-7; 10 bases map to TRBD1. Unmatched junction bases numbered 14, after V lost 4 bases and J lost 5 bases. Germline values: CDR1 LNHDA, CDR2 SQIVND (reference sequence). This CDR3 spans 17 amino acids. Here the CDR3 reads CASSTSPRDRGIHEQYF. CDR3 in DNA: TGTGCCAGTAGTACCTCCCCCCGGGACAGGGGAATCCACGAGCAGTACTTC.

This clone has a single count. As DNA, the CDR3 is TGTGCCAGCAGCGTAGAAGGGAATACAGGGGGGAGCTCCTACGAGCAGTACTTC. Amino acids: CASSVEGNTGGSSYEQYF. The chain is built from TRBV9 and TRBJ2-7, with 8 bases lining up with TRBD1. Germline trimming cut 0 bases from V and 0 bases from J; bases unmatched to any gene: 11. Germline CDR1 is SGDLS and CDR2 is YYNGEE. The CDR3 is made up of 18 amino acids.

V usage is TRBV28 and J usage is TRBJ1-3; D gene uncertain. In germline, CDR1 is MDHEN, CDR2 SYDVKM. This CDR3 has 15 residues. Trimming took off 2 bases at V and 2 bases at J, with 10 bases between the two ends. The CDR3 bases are TGTGCCAGCAGTTTAGCCGGGCGGGCTGGAAACACCATATATTTT. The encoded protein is CASSLAGRAGNTIYF.